Below, 10 T cell receptor beta chains from the same sample are listed, as sequenced in a study of spatial heterogeneity in lung cancer. TCRdb analysed the 5' RACE reads with MiXCR anew, one entry per CDR3 protein. The repertoire holds 3,300 or so distinct CDR3 sequences, with 7.5% to 8.5% as singletons. Their antigens remain unidentified. Whole-study results and caveats: Expanded alpha and beta TCR counts within tumors tracked tumor mutation counts.

As to time point: sample taken at primary tumor resection. This specimen consisted of lung tumor tissue, obtained at surgery. The receptors here all came from a male donor with early-stage non-small cell lung cancer.

Only a few counts were recorded for this clonotype. The chain couples TRBV12-3 or TRBV12-4 to TRBJ1-1, with D perhaps TRBD1 (5 bases). Trimming removed 7 bases from V and 13 bases from J, with 16 bases in between. The CDR3 runs to 11 residues. CDR3 sequence: CASTRTGLHFF. DNA for the CDR3: TGTGCCAGCACCCGGACGGGACTTCATTTCTTT.

This clonotype is medium-sized by share. V and J are TRBV5-1 and TRBJ1-6, with 8 bases matching TRBD1. V lost 4 bases, J lost 5 bases, and 5 bases stayed unmatched. Germline CDR1 reads SGHRS; CDR2 reads YFSETQ. This CDR3 is built from 15 residues. CDR3 sequence (DNA): TGCGCCAGCAGCCCCGGACAGGGAAATAATTCACCCCTCCACTTT. It translates to CASSPGQGNNSPLHF.

This clonotype is medium-sized in the sample. CDR3 in DNA: TGTGCCAGCAGTTCCGACTGGGGGACAGGGACTAATGAAAAACTGTTTTTT. Encoded protein: CASSSDWGTGTNEKLFF. The V and J genes are TRBV28 and TRBJ1-4, with 9 positions matching TRBD1. CDR3 size: 17 residues. V lost 4 bases to trimming and J lost 2 bases; unmatched junction nucleotides: 8. Germline lookup yields CDR1 MDHEN and CDR2 SYDVKM.

This clonotype is medium-sized in the sample. The V and J genes are TRBV4-3 and TRBJ1-2, with a tentative D call TRBD1 (5 bases). Trimming removed 0 bases at V and 4 bases at J, with 9 bases between. The CDR3 has 14 residues. Germline V gives CDR1 LGHNA, CDR2 YSLEER. This CDR3 reads CASSQDLTGYGYTF. CDR3 bases: TGCGCCAGCAGCCAAGATTTAACAGGCTATGGCTACACCTTC.

This clonotype came up a few times. This sequence joins TRBV10-3 and TRBJ2-3; 8 positions match TRBD1. V shed 2 bases and J 1 base; nucleotides not matched to a gene: 5. Germline CDR1 ENHRY, CDR2 SYGVKD. This CDR3 is built from 16 residues. CDR3 bases: TGTGCCATCAGTGAGAGGGCGGGACAGGGCACAGATACGCAGTATTTT. Residues: CAISERAGQGTDTQYF.

This chain links TRBV11-1 with TRBJ2-3; 7 bases fit TRBD1. This CDR3 region has 16 residues. V lost 2 bases and J lost 2; bases outside the gene matches: 7. Germline lookup yields CDR1 SGHAT and CDR2 FQDESV (reference sequence). CDR3 protein: CASSLTGQLYTDTQYF. In DNA form, the CDR3 reads TGTGCCAGCAGCTTAACGGGACAGCTTTACACAGATACGCAGTATTTT.

V and J are TRBV27 and TRBJ1-5; the D is unclear. The CDR3 totals 15 residues. In germline, CDR1 is MNHEY, CDR2 SMNVEV (reference sequence). V was cut by 3 bases and J by 2 bases, with 11 bases left in between. CDR3 nucleotides: TGTGCCAGCAGTTTTAGATCCGGGGGCAATCAGCCCCAGCATTTT. It yields the protein CASSFRSGGNQPQHF.

This clonotype is labeled as medium-sized. This chain joins TRBV20-1 and TRBJ2-2, with TRBD2 matching over 10 bases. With V trimmed by 1 base and J by 4 bases, 0 bases remained unmatched. Germline V gene sequence: CDR1 DFQATT, CDR2 SNEGSKA (reference sequence). The CDR3 loop spans 14 amino acids. In DNA, the CDR3 is TGCAGTGCTAGAGGACTAGCGGGCACCGGGGAGCTGTTTTTT. Translating gives CSARGLAGTGELFF.

This clonotype has more than one count but fewer than ten. This chain joins TRBV7-8 and TRBJ2-3; D is possibly TRBD2 (6 bases). The V end lost 5 bases, the J end lost 5 bases, and 11 bases lay between the germline ends. The CDR3 length is 13 residues. The V gene's germline CDR1 is SGHVS and CDR2 FQNEAQ. This chain's CDR3 is CASSPHGGDTQYF. CDR3 bases: TGTGCCAGCAGCCCGCACGGGGGAGATACGCAGTATTTT.

This clonotype is labeled as medium-sized. V usage is TRBV20-1 and J usage is TRBJ2-1; weak D call: TRBD2 (6 bases). This CDR3 contains 14 residues. Germline V gene sequence: CDR1 DFQATT, CDR2 SNEGSKA (reference sequence). Trimming removed 6 bases at V and 6 bases at J, with 18 bases between. CDR3 in amino acids: CSAGVAASRNEQFF. The CDR3 coding sequence is TGCAGTGCAGGAGTAGCGGCCAGCCGCAATGAGCAGTTCTTC.